What follows are 3 T cell receptor beta chains derived from one specimen sequenced in a study of cytomegalovirus exposure and HLA in healthy donors. Profiled with immunoSEQ multiplex PCR; TCRdb holds only in-frame clones, not every one. The sample has around 150,000 clones, 85% to 90% seen once. The sequencing sample was made of PBMCs. The receptors here all came from a young woman in good health and CMV-seropositive.

This sequence joins TRBV28 and TRBJ1-1; TRBD1 is a possible D gene (5 bases). This CDR3 has 14 amino acids. Trimming removed 6 bases from V and 1 base from J, with 12 bases in between. Germline CDR1 is MDHEN and CDR2 is SYDVKM. CDR3 sequence reads: CASRLLDKNTEAFF. As DNA, the CDR3 is TGTGCCAGCAGATTACTGGACAAGAACACTGAAGCTTTCTTT. The whole variable domain, filled in from reference TRBV28 and TRBJ1-1, reads DVKVTQSSRYLVKRTGEKVFLECVQDMDHENMFWYRQDPGLGLRLIYFSYDVKMKEKGDIPEGYSVSREKKERFSLILESASTNQTSMYLCASRLLDKNTEAFFGQGTRLTVV.

The chain recombines TRBV18 with TRBJ2-6; TRBD1 aligns across 7 bases. Germline V gene data show CDR1 as KGHSH and CDR2 as LQKENI. The CDR3 totals 17 residues. V was pared by 3 bases and J by 3 bases, with 8 bases of the junction left unmatched. CDR3 DNA sequence: TGTGCCAGCTCACCGACAGGGAGTAGTGGTGGGGCCAACGTCCTGACTTTC. Protein product: CASSPTGSSGGANVLTF.

The chain combines TRBV11-2 with TRBJ1-1; D possibly corresponds to TRBD1 (6 bases). CDR1 and CDR2 (germline): SGHAT, FQNNGV. V lost 5 bases and J 2 bases, leaving 18 bases between the germline ends. The CDR3 has 16 residues. The CDR3 is CASSLSGVGTNTEAFF. CDR3 nucleotide sequence: TGTGCCAGCAGCCTCTCAGGGGTCGGGACAAACACTGAAGCTTTCTTT. The full variable domain, rest sourced from reference TRBV11-2 and TRBJ1-1, is EAGVAQSPRYKIIEKRQSVAFWCNPISGHATLYWYQQILGQGPKLLIQFQNNGVVDDSQLPKDRFSAERLKGVDSTLKIQPAKLEDSAVYLCASSLSGVGTNTEAFFGQGTRLTVV.